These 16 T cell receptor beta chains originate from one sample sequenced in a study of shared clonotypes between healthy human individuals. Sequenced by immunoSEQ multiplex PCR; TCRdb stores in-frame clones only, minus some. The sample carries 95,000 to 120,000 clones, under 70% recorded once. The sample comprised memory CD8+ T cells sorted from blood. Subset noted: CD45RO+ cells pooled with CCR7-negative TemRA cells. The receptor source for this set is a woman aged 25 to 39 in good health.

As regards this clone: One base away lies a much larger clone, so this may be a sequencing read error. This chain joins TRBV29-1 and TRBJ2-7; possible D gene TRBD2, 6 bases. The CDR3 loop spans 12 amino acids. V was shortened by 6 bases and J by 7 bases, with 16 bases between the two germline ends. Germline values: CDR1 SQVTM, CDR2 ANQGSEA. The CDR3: CSVLGREGEQYF. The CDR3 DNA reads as TGCAGCGTCCTGGGGCGGGAAGGGGAGCAGTACTTC.

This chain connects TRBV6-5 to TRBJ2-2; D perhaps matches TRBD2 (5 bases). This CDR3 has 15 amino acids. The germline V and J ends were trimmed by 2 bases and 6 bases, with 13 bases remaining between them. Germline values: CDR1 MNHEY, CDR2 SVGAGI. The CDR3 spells CASSYKGARSGELFF. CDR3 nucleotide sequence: TGTGCCAGCAGTTACAAGGGAGCTAGGTCCGGGGAGCTGTTTTTT.

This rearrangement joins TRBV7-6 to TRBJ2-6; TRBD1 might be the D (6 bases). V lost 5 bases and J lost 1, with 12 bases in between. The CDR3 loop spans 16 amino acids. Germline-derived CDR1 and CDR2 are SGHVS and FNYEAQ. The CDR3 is CASSPSTGSGANVLTF. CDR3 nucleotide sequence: TGTGCCAGCAGCCCCTCCACAGGGTCTGGGGCCAACGTCCTGACTTTC.

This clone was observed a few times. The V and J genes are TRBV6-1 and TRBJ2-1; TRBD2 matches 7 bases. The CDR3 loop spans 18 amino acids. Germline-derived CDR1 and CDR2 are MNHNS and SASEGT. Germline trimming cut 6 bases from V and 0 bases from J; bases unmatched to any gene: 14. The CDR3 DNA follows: TGTGCCAGCAGCGAATATCGACTAGCCTTCAGCTCCTACAATGAGCAGTTCTTC. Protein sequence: CASSEYRLAFSSYNEQFF.

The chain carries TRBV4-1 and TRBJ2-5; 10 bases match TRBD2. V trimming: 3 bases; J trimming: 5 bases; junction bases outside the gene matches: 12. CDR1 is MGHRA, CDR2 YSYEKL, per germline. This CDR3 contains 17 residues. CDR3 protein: CASSHLSGRAGIETQYF. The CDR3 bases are TGCGCCAGCAGCCACCTAAGCGGGAGGGCAGGCATTGAGACCCAGTACTTC.

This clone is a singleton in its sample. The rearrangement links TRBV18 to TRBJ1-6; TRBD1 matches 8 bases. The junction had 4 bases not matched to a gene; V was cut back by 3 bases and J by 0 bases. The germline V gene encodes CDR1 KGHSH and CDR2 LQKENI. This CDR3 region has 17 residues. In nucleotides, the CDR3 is TGTGCCAGCTCACCTACAGGGGGAGTCTCCTATAATTCACCCCTCCACTTT. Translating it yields CASSPTGGVSYNSPLHF.

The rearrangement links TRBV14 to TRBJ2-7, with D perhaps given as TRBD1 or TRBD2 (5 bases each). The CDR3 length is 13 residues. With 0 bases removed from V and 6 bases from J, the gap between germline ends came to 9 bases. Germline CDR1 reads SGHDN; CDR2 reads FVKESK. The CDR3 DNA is TGTGCCAGCAGCCAAGATTGGGGGAGCGAGCAGTACTTC. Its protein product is CASSQDWGSEQYF.

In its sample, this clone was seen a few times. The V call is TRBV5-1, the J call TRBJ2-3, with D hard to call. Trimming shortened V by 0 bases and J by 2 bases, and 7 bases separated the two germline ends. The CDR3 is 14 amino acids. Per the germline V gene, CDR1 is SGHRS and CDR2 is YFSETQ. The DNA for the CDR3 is TGCGCCAGCAGCTTGGTCATACTCACAGATACGCAGTATTTT. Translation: CASSLVILTDTQYF.

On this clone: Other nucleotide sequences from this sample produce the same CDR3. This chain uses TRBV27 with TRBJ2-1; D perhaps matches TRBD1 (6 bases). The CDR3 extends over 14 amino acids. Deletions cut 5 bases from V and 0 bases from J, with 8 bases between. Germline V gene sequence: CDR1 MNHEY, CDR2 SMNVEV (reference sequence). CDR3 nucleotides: TGTGCCAGCAGTCTGACAGGCTCCTACAATGAGCAGTTCTTC. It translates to CASSLTGSYNEQFF.

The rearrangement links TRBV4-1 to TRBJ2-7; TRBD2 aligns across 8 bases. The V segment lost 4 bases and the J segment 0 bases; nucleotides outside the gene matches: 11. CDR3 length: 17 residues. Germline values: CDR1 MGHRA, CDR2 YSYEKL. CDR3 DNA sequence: TGCGCCAGCAGCCGTTCGGCCAGCGGGAGTCTCTCCTACGAGCAGTACTTC. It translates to CASSRSASGSLSYEQYF.

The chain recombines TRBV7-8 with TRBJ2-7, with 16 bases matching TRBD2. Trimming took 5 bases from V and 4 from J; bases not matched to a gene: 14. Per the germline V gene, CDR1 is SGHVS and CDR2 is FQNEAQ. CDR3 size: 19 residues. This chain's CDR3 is CASSLLGTSGRAELYEQYF. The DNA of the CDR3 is TGTGCCAGCAGCCTCCTCGGGACTAGCGGGAGGGCCGAATTATACGAGCAGTACTTC.

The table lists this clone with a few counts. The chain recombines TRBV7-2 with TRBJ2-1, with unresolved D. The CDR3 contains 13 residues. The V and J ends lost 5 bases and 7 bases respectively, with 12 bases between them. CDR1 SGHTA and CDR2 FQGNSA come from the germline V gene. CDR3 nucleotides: TGTGCCAGCAGCACCTACCTAGAAAATGAGCAGTTCTTC. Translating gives CASSTYLENEQFF.

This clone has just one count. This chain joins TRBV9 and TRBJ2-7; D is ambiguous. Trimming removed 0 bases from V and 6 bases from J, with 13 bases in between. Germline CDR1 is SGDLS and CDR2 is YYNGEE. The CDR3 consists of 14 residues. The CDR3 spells CASSVGPLGIEQYF. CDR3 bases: TGTGCCAGCAGCGTAGGCCCCTTAGGTATCGAGCAGTACTTC.

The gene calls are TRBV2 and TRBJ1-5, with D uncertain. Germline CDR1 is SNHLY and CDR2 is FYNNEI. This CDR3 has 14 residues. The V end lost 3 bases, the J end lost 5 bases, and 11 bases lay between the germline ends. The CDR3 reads CASSDTGYYQPQHF. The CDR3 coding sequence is TGTGCCAGCAGTGACACGGGTTACTATCAGCCCCAGCATTTT.

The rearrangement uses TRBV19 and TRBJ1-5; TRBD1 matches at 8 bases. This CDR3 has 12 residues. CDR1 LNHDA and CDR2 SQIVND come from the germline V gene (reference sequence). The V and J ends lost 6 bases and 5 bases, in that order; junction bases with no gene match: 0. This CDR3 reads CASRTGDQPQHF. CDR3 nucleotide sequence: TGTGCCAGTAGGACAGGGGATCAGCCCCAGCATTTT.

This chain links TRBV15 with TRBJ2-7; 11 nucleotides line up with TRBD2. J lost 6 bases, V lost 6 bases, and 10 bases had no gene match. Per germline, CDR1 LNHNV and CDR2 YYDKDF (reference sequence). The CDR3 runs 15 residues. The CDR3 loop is CATRDPSGRLGEQYF. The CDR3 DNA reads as TGTGCCACCAGGGACCCTAGCGGGAGGCTCGGCGAGCAGTACTTC.